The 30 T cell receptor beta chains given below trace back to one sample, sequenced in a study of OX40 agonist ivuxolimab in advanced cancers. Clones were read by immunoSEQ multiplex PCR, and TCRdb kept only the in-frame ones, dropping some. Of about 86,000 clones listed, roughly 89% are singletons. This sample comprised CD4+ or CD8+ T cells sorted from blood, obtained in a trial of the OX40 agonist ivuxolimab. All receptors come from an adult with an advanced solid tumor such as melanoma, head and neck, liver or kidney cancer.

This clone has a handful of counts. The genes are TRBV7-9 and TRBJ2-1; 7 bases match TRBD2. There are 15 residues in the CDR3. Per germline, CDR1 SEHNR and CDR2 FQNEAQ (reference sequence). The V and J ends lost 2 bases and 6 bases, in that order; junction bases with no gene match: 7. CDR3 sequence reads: CASSLSGLDLNEQFF. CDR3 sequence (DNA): TGTGCCAGCAGCTTATCCGGACTAGATCTCAATGAGCAGTTCTTC.

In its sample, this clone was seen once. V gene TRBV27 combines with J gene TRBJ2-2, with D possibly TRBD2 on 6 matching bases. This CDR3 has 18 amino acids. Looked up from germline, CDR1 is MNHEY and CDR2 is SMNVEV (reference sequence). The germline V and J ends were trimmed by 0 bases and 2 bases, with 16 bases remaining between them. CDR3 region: CASSLSGRYGTNTGELFF. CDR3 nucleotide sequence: TGTGCCAGCAGTTTATCGGGGAGGTACGGGACTAACACCGGGGAGCTGTTTTTT.

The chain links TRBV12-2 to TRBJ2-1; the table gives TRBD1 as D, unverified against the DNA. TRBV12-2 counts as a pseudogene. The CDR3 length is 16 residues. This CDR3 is CASRLGGGSLSGEQFF. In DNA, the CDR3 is TGTGCAAGTCGCTTAGGAGGGGGTAGCCTGAGTGGTGAGCAGTTCTTC.

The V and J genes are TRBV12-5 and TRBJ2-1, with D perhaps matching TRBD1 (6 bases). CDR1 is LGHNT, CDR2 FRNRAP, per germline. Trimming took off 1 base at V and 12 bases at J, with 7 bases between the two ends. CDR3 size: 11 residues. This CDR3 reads CASGLGRGQFF. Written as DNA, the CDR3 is TGTGCTAGTGGTTTGGGCAGGGGGCAGTTCTTC.

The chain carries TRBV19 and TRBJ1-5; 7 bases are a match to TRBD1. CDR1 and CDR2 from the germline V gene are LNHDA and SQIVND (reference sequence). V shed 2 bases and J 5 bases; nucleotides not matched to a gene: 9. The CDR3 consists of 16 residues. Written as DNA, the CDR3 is TGTGCCAGTAGTATAAGGGGGCTACGTGAGGATCAGCCCCAGCATTTT. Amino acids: CASSIRGLREDQPQHF.

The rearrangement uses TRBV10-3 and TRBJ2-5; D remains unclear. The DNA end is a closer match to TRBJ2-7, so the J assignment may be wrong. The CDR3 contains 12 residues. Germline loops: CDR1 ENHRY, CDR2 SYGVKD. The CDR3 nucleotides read TGTGCCATCAGTGAGGAGCTTTACGAGCAGTACTTC. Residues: CAISEELYEQYF.

CDR3 region: CASSLSHNEQFF. Here the CDR3 DNA reads TGCGCCAGCAGCCTGAGTCATAATGAGCAGTTCTTC. This chain uses TRBV4-1 with TRBJ2-1; D unclear. Trimming shortened V by 4 bases and J by 7 bases, and 8 bases separated the two germline ends. Germline-derived CDR1 and CDR2 are MGHRA and YSYEKL. There are 12 residues in the CDR3.

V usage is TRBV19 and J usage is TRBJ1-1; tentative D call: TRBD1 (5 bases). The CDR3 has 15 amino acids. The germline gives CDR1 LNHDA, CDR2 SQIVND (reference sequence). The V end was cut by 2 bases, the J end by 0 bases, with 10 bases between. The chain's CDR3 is CASSISGRLNTEAFF. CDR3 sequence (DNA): TGTGCCAGTAGTATATCGGGACGGTTGAACACTGAAGCTTTCTTT.

The CDR3 sequence: CASSYIWGADEQYF. The CDR3, as DNA: TGTGCCAGCAGTTACATTTGGGGGGCGGACGAGCAGTACTTC. The chain links TRBV6-6 to TRBJ2-7, with D perhaps being TRBD1 or TRBD2 (6 bases each). V was shortened by 2 bases and J by 5 bases, with 13 bases between the two germline ends. This CDR3 has 14 amino acids. CDR1 MNHNY and CDR2 SVGAGI come from the germline V gene (reference sequence).

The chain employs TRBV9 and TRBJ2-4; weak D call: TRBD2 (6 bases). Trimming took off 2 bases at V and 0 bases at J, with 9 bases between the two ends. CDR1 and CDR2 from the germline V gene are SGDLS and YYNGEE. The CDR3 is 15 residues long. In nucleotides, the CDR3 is TGTGCCAGCAGCGTTGAGGGACTAGCCAAAAACATTCAGTACTTC. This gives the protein CASSVEGLAKNIQYF.

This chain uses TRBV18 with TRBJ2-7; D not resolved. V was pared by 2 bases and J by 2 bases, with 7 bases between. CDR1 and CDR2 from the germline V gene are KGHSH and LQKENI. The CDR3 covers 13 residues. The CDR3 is CASSPASTYEQYF. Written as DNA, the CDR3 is TGTGCCAGCTCACCAGCCTCAACCTACGAGCAGTACTTC.

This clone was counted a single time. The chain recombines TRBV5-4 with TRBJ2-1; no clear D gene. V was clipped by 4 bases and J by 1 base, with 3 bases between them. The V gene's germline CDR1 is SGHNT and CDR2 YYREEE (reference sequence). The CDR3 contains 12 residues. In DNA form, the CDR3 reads TGTGCCAGCAGCCGATCCTACAATGAGCAGTTCTTC. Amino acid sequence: CASSRSYNEQFF.

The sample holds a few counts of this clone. The CDR3 bases are TGTGCCAGCCAGCGGGAGGGGGACATGGATGAGCAGTTCTTC. Protein product: CASQREGDMDEQFF. V is TRBV4-2 and J is TRBJ2-1; 10 bases fit TRBD2. There are 14 residues in the CDR3. Germline CDR1 and CDR2: LGHNA and YNFKEQ. V gave up 8 bases and J gave up 8 bases; unmatched junction bases: 9.

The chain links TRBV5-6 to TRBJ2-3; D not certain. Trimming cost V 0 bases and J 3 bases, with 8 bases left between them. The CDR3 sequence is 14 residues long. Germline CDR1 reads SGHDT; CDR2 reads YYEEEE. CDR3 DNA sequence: TGTGCCAGCAGCTTGGACACGAGGACAGATACGCAGTATTTT. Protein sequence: CASSLDTRTDTQYF. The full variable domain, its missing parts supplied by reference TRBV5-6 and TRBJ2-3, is DAGVTQSPTHLIKTRGQQVTLRCSPKSGHDTVSWYQQALGQGPQFIFQYYEEEERQRGNFPDRFSGHQFPNYSSELNVNALLLGDSALYLCASSLDTRTDTQYFGPGTRLTVL.

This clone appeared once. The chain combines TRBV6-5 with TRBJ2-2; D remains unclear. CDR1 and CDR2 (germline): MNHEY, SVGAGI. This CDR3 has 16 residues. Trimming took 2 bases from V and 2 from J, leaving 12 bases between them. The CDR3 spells CASSYGLPINTGELFF. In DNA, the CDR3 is TGTGCCAGCAGTTACGGGCTCCCCATTAACACCGGGGAGCTGTTTTTT.

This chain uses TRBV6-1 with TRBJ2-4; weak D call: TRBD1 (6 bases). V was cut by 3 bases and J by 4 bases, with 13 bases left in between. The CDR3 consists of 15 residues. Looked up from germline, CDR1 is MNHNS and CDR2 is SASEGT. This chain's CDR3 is CASSDRGGGKNIQYF. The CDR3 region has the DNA TGTGCCAGCAGTGACAGGGGCGGAGGAAAAAACATTCAGTACTTC.

The CDR3 region has the DNA TGTGCCAGCAGCTTCACCGGAGGGTTCACCGGGGAGCTGTTTTTT. It yields the protein CASSFTGGFTGELFF. The rearrangement joins TRBV11-3 to TRBJ2-2; a possible D gene is TRBD2 (6 bases). The germline gives CDR1 SGHNT, CDR2 YENEEA. V lost 3 bases, J lost 4 bases, and 12 bases lay in between. The CDR3 is 15 residues long.

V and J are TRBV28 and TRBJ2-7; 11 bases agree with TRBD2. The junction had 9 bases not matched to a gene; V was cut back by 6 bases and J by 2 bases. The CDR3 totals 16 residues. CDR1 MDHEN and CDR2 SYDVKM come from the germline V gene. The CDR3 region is CASRSPGLAAPYEQYF. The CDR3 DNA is TGTGCCAGCAGGTCACCGGGACTAGCGGCTCCCTACGAGCAGTACTTC.

The CDR3 nucleotides are TGTGCCTGGGGTAGCGCCCGCAATGAGCAGTTCTTC. Encoded protein: CAWGSARNEQFF. V usage is TRBV30 and J usage is TRBJ2-1, with a possible D match to TRBD2 (5 bases). Germline V gives CDR1 GTSNPN, CDR2 SVGIG (reference sequence). The CDR3 runs 12 residues. V was shortened by 5 bases and J by 6 bases, with 11 bases between the two germline ends.

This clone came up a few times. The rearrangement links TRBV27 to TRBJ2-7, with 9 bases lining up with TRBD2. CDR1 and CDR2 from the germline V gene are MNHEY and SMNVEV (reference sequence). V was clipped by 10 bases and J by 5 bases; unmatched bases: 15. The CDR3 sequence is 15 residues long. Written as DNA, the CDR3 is TGTGCCACCATCCCCACGGGACTAGCTTCTAACGAGCAGTACTTC. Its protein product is CATIPTGLASNEQYF.

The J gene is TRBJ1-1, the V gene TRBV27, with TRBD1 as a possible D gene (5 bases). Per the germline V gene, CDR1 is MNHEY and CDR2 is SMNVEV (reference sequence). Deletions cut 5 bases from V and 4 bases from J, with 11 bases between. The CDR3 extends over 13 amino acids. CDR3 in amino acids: CASSATGLTEAFF. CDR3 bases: TGTGCCAGCAGTGCCACAGGACTCACTGAAGCTTTCTTT.

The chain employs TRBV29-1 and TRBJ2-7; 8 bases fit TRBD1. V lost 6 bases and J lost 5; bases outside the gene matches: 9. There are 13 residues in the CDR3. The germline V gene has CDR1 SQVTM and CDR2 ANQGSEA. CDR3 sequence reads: CSVLGTGFNEQYF. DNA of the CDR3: TGCAGCGTCCTAGGGACAGGCTTCAACGAGCAGTACTTC.

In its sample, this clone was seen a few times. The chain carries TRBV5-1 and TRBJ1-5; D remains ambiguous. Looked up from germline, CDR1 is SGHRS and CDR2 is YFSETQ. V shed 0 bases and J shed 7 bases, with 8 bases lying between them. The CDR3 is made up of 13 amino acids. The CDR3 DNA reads TGCGCCAGCAGCTTGGCCCCCGGCCAGCCCCAGCATTTT. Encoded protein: CASSLAPGQPQHF.

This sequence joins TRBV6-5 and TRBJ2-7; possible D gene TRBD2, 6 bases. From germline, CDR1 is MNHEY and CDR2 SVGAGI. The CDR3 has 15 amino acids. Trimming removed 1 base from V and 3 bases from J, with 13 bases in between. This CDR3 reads CASSYLRERVYEQYF. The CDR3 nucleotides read TGTGCCAGCAGTTACTTGAGGGAGCGGGTCTACGAGCAGTACTTC.

The chain's CDR3 is CASGTTGDYGYTF. CDR3 nucleotide sequence: TGTGCCAGCGGGACGACAGGGGACTATGGCTACACCTTC. The chain employs TRBV27 and TRBJ1-2; 8 nucleotides match TRBD1. In germline, CDR1 is MNHEY, CDR2 SMNVEV (reference sequence). Trimming cost V 8 bases and J 3 bases; bases outside gene matches: 5. This CDR3 region has 13 residues.

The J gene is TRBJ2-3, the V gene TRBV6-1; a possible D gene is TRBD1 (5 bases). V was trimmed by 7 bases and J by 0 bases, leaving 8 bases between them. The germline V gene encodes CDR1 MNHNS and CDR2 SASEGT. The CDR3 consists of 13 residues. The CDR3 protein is CASNPGSTDTQYF. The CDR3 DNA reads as TGTGCCAGCAACCCAGGGAGCACAGATACGCAGTATTTT.

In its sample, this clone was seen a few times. CDR3: CASSLDRSRPQHF. In DNA form, the CDR3 reads TGTGCCAGCAGCTTAGACCGCTCACGGCCCCAGCATTTT. The rearrangement links TRBV7-2 to TRBJ1-5, with unresolved D. The CDR3 runs 13 residues. Germline lookup yields CDR1 SGHTA and CDR2 FQGNSA. Trimming removed 1 base at V and 9 bases at J, with 10 bases between.

The CDR3, as DNA: TGTGCCAGCAGTTCTACTCTGGGGGTCGAGCAGTACTTC. Amino acids: CASSSTLGVEQYF. V is TRBV27 and J is TRBJ2-7; D is tentatively TRBD1 or TRBD2 (5 bases each). Trimming left V 4 bases short and J 6 bases short, with 13 bases between. The CDR3 consists of 13 residues. Germline V gene sequence: CDR1 MNHEY, CDR2 SMNVEV (reference sequence).

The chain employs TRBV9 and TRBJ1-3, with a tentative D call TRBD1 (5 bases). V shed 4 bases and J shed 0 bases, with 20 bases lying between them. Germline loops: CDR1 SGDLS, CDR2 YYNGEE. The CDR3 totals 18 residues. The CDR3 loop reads CASSPRGGRMNSGNTIYF. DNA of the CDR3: TGTGCCAGCAGCCCTAGGGGAGGGCGGATGAACTCTGGAAACACCATATATTTT.

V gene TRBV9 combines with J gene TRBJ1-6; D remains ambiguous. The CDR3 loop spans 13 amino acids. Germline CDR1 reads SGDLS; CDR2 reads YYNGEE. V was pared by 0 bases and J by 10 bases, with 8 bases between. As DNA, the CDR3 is TGTGCCAGCAGCGTAGTTCAGGAGTCACCCCTCCACTTT. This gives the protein CASSVVQESPLHF.